This TCR beta chain was obtained from a study of OX40 agonist ivuxolimab in advanced cancers. For the study at large: An agonistic anti-OX40 (CD134) antibody, ivuxolimab, was used to treat the patients.

TCRdb keeps only in-frame clones here, not all; method: immunoSEQ multiplex PCR. Altogether about 73,000 clones are present, about 87% being singletons, with the ten largest covering roughly 0.51%. Note on this clone: Its target is unknown.

The CDR3 length is 13 residues. The germline V gene encodes CDR1 MNHEY and CDR2 SVGAGI. V lost 2 bases, J lost 6 bases, and 8 bases lay in between. Study-wide results and caveats: Researchers report that CD8+ T cells had, on average, more expanded clones than CD4+.

V and J are TRBV6-5 and TRBJ1-5; a weak D match, TRBD1 (5 bases). Sequencing used CD4+ or CD8+ T cells sorted from blood, obtained in a trial of the OX40 agonist ivuxolimab. The TCR comes from an adult with an advanced solid tumor such as melanoma, head and neck, liver or kidney cancer. CDR3 DNA sequence: TGTGCCAGCAGTTACGGGCAGGGTCAGCCCCAGCATTTT. It encodes CASSYGQGQPQHF.